The 16 T cell receptor beta chains below all came from one sample that was sequenced in a study of immune evolution from preneoplasia to lung adenocarcinoma. Repertoires were generated with immunoSEQ multiplex PCR, while TCRdb's copy carries only in-frame clones and drops some. The table records 7,000 to 8,500 clones, approximately 73% of them present only once. Material for sequencing was FFPE atypical adenomatous hyperplasia tissue from the lung. Subset: atypical adenomatous hyperplasia (AAH), lung preneoplasia. The receptor set was obtained from an older donor with lung adenocarcinoma. Some clones in this sample may be carry-over from other donors' samples.

The sample holds a few counts of this clone. V gene TRBV20-1 combines with J gene TRBJ2-5; unclear D gene. V was shortened by 0 bases and J by 9 bases, with 8 bases between the two germline ends. The CDR3 has 11 residues. The germline gives CDR1 DFQATT, CDR2 SNEGSKA (reference sequence). The CDR3 coding sequence is TGCAGTGCTAGAGATACATGGGCCCAGTACTTC. Translation gives CSARDTWAQYF.

The V gene is TRBV7-3, the J gene TRBJ2-7; D is possibly TRBD1 (5 bases). V lost 5 bases, J lost 6 bases, and 17 bases lay in between. CDR3 length: 14 amino acids. The germline V gene encodes CDR1 SGHTA and CDR2 FQGTGA. CDR3 DNA: TGTGCCAGCAGCCCCGACCAGGGTTGGCGCGAGCAGTACTTC. It is translated as CASSPDQGWREQYF.

This clone was detected only a few times. The CDR3 nucleotides read TGCGCCAGCAGCTTTGCGCAGGGCGGGTATGGCTACACCTTC. It is translated as CASSFAQGGYGYTF. The chain couples TRBV5-1 to TRBJ1-2; a possible D gene is TRBD1 (5 bases). V gave up 2 bases and J gave up 5 bases, with 13 bases separating them. The CDR3 consists of 14 residues. Germline CDR1 reads SGHRS; CDR2 reads YFSETQ.

A few counts support this clone. J is TRBJ1-1 and V is TRBV30; TRBD1 matches 7 bases. The CDR3 contains 13 residues. V lost 8 bases to trimming and J lost 3 bases; unmatched junction nucleotides: 9. CDR1 is GTSNPN, CDR2 SVGIG, per germline (reference sequence). The CDR3 DNA reads TGTGCCGCCGGGGACAGTGCCGACACTGAAGCTTTCTTT. Its protein is CAAGDSADTEAFF.

The chain links TRBV7-2 to TRBJ2-5; no clear D. Germline CDR1 is SGHTA and CDR2 is FQGNSA. Trimming took off 2 bases at V and 1 base at J, with 5 bases between the two ends. CDR3 size: 13 residues. The CDR3 bases are TGTGCCAGCAGCTTAAGCACCCAAGAGACCCAGTACTTC. Protein: CASSLSTQETQYF.

The chain has TRBV6-5 and TRBJ1-2, with D tentatively TRBD1 (6 bases). Germline values: CDR1 MNHEY, CDR2 SVGAGI. The V end was cut by 0 bases, the J end by 8 bases, with 16 bases between. CDR3 length: 15 residues. The CDR3 bases are TGTGCCAGCAGTTACTCGGGGGGGCTCGGGGACGGCTACACCTTC. Translation: CASSYSGGLGDGYTF.

The CDR3 DNA follows: TGCGCCAGCAGCGTAAGGGAGGACACTGAAGCTTTCTTT. Its protein is CASSVREDTEAFF. This chain links TRBV5-1 with TRBJ1-1; D is unclear. CDR1 and CDR2 from the germline V gene are SGHRS and YFSETQ. Trimming took 4 bases from V and 3 from J, leaving 10 bases between them. The CDR3 contains 13 residues.

The genes are TRBV2 and TRBJ1-2, with a tentative D call TRBD1 (5 bases). CDR1 and CDR2 (germline): SNHLY, FYNNEI. V shed 3 bases and J shed 6 bases, with 11 bases lying between them. This CDR3 is 13 amino acids long. CDR3 in DNA: TGTGCCAGCAGTGAGTCCAGGGCGGATGGCTACACCTTC. Amino acids: CASSESRADGYTF.

The CDR3 sequence is CASSRGEAGNSPLHF. The CDR3 DNA is TGTGCCAGCAGCCGGGGGGAGGCGGGAAATTCACCCCTCCACTTT. This rearrangement joins TRBV7-2 to TRBJ1-6; maybe TRBD1 (5 bases). Germline V gene lookup returns CDR1 SGHTA and CDR2 FQGNSA. Trimming left V 5 bases short and J 7 bases short, with 15 bases between. The CDR3 loop spans 15 amino acids.

The chain recombines TRBV4-2 with TRBJ1-2; D is uncertain. V lost 5 bases and J lost 8, with 21 bases in between. Germline CDR1 LGHNA, CDR2 YNFKEQ. The CDR3 runs 15 residues. The CDR3 reads CASSFVRQEFGGYTF. The CDR3 nucleotides are TGTGCCAGCAGCTTTGTCCGGCAGGAGTTTGGCGGCTACACCTTC.

The chain carries TRBV19 and TRBJ1-1, with a tentative D call TRBD1 (5 bases). The CDR3 totals 13 residues. Between the trimmed V and J ends, which lost 6 bases and 5 bases, there was a span of 13 bases. Germline V gives CDR1 LNHDA, CDR2 SQIVND (reference sequence). CDR3 amino acids: CASSGTGGTEAFF. CDR3 bases: TGTGCCAGTAGCGGGACGGGGGGTACTGAAGCTTTCTTT.

This chain links TRBV4-2 with TRBJ2-7, with D tentatively TRBD1 or TRBD2 (6 bases each). V lost 0 bases and J 0 bases, leaving 27 bases between the germline ends. Germline values: CDR1 LGHNA, CDR2 YNFKEQ. This CDR3 region has 21 residues. The CDR3: CASSQDLILGGISESSYEQYF. The CDR3 nucleotides are TGTGCCAGCAGCCAAGATCTGATTCTAGGGGGGATTAGCGAGAGCTCCTACGAGCAGTACTTC.

This clone was found a few times. This sequence joins TRBV7-3 and TRBJ2-1; D might be TRBD2 (5 bases). The V gene's germline CDR1 is SGHTA and CDR2 FQGTGA. Trimming removed 4 bases at V and 7 bases at J, with 14 bases between. This CDR3 is 14 amino acids long. The CDR3 is CASSSGIGDNEQFF. The CDR3, as DNA: TGTGCCAGCAGCTCCGGGATCGGAGATAATGAGCAGTTCTTC.

The chain couples TRBV5-1 to TRBJ1-1, with D tentatively TRBD1 (6 bases). The V and J ends lost 2 bases and 8 bases respectively, with 10 bases between them. Germline V gives CDR1 SGHRS, CDR2 YFSETQ. CDR3 size: 12 residues. CDR3 DNA: TGCGCCAGCAGCTTAACAGGGAAAGAAGCTTTCTTT. Protein product: CASSLTGKEAFF.

The V gene is TRBV2, the J gene TRBJ2-7; D is unresolved. There are 12 residues in the CDR3. The V and J ends lost 8 bases and 3 bases respectively, with 11 bases between them. Germline V lookup: CDR1 SNHLY, CDR2 FYNNEI. CDR3 DNA sequence: TGTGCCAGCGGACGGCAGAACTACGAGCAGTACTTC. It specifies CASGRQNYEQYF.

The chain recombines TRBV29-1 with TRBJ2-2; the match to TRBD1 covers 7 bases. CDR1 is SQVTM and CDR2 is ANQGSEA in the germline V gene. CDR3 length: 15 amino acids. V dropped 3 bases and J dropped 6; count of bases not matched to a gene: 10. The CDR3 nucleotides read TGCAGCGTTGAGTCCAGGGGGAAGGATCCCGGGGAGCTGTTTTTT. It is translated as CSVESRGKDPGELFF.